This TCR beta chain stems from a study of blood T cell repertoires in COVID-19. Looking at the study overall: The analysed material was cDNA or gDNA that came from T cells, B-cell-depleted T cells, or PBMCs.

Libraries were prepared by immunoSEQ multiplex PCR; TCRdb keeps only in-frame clonotypes and omits some of them. The sample has 300,000 to 450,000 clones; around 87% are singletons. Germline CDR1 SGHRS, CDR2 YFSETQ. This CDR3 is built from 16 residues. Trimming left V 4 bases short and J 0 bases short, with 15 bases between. The chain combines TRBV5-1 with TRBJ2-3; possible D gene TRBD1, 5 bases. The sequence came from a human donor in a cohort sampled during active COVID-19. The sample taken for sequencing was peripheral blood. In nucleotides, the CDR3 is TGCGCCAGCAGCCAAGGAACAGGTTCTAGCACAGATACGCAGTATTTT. Translating gives CASSQGTGSSTDTQYF.